This entry features one T cell receptor beta chain sequence. Libraries were prepared by immunoSEQ multiplex PCR; TCRdb keeps only in-frame clonotypes and omits some of them. The sample shows 95,000 to 150,000 clones, around four fifths of them seen only once. The source of the sample is a study of blood T cell repertoires in COVID-19. Germline values: CDR1 MNHEY, CDR2 SVGAGI. CDR3 length equals 15 residues. Trimming at V came to 0 bases and at J to 5 bases, leaving 2 bases not matched to a gene. The sequence came from a man older than 75 with active or convalescent COVID-19. The chain recombines TRBV6-5 with TRBJ2-5, with 11 bases fitting TRBD2. Sequenced input: peripheral blood. The CDR3 reads CASSYSSSGGETQYF. In DNA form, the CDR3 reads TGTGCCAGCAGTTACTCGTCTAGCGGGGGGGAGACCCAGTACTTC.